This section outlines one T cell receptor beta chain sequence together with its context. This CDR3 has 14 amino acids. Looked up from germline, CDR1 is LNHDA and CDR2 is SQIVND (reference sequence). V was clipped by 3 bases and J by 2 bases, with 11 bases between them. The data derive from a study of blood T cell repertoires in COVID-19. Study-level background: Researchers got acute and convalescent COVID-19 samples from the United States, Italy and Spain. PBMCs, B-cell-depleted T cells, or T cells provided the cDNA or gDNA that made up the material.

Under the authors' procedure: The assay estimated nucleated cells by amplifying reference gene primers. Libraries were prepared by immunoSEQ multiplex PCR; TCRdb keeps only in-frame clonotypes and omits some of them. V, J and clone size were drawn from that table, and D and trimming were deduced from the DNA. The sample lists tens of thousands of clones, approximately 84% seen once, with around 10% in the top ten. The origin of this receptor is a man older than 75 with COVID-19, enrolled during active disease. Material for sequencing was peripheral blood. J is TRBJ2-7 and V is TRBV19, with D perhaps TRBD1 (5 bases). The CDR3 DNA is TGTGCCAGTAGTATCAGTAAGGGGACCTACGAGCAGTACTTC. Its protein product is CASSISKGTYEQYF.